This T cell receptor (beta chain) was identified during a study of CD8+CD57+ T cells in acquired aplastic anemia. Sequenced patients had shown CD8+CD57+ cell expansion by flow cytometry. The study profiled TCR beta VDJ and CDR3 using genomic DNA as template. TCRdb used MiXCR to reprocess the reads, holding one entry per CDR3 protein. The table has approximately 180,000 distinct CDR3 sequences, less than 60% seen once. The sequencing sample was made of sorted CD4+, CD8+, or CD8+CD57+ T cells (not recorded which) from PBMCs. The sequence was collected from a human donor with aplastic anemia.

The CDR3 DNA is TGTGCCAGCAGCTTGGTCGGGGGACCCGAAGATACGCAGTATTTT. Translating gives CASSLVGGPEDTQYF. This sequence joins TRBV5-4 and TRBJ2-3; D perhaps matches TRBD2 (6 bases). V lost 0 bases and J 5 bases, leaving 13 bases between the germline ends. Per germline, CDR1 SGHNT and CDR2 YYREEE (reference sequence). The CDR3 consists of 15 residues.